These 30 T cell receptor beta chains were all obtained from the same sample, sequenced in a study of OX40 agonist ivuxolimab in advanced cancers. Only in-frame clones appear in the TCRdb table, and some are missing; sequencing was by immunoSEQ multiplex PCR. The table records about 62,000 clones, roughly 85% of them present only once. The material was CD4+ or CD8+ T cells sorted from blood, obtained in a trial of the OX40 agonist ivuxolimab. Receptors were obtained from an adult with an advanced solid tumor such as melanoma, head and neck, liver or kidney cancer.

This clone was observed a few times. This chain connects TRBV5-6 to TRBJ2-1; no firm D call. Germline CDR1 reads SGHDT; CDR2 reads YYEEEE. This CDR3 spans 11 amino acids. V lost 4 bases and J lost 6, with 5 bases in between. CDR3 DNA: TGTGCCAGCAGCCGGCTCAATGAGCAGTTCTTC. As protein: CASSRLNEQFF.

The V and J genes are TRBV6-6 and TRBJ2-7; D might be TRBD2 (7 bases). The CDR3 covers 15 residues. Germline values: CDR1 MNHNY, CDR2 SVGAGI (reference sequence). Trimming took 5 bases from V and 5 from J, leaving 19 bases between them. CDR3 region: CASSLEGGMVNEQYF. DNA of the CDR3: TGTGCCAGCAGTCTCGAGGGGGGGATGGTCAACGAGCAGTACTTC.

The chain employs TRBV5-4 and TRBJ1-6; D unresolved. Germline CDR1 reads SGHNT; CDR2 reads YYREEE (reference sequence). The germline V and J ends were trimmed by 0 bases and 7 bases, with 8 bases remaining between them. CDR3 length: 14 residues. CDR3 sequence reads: CASSLALENSPLHF. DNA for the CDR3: TGTGCCAGCAGCTTGGCCTTAGAGAATTCACCCCTCCACTTT.

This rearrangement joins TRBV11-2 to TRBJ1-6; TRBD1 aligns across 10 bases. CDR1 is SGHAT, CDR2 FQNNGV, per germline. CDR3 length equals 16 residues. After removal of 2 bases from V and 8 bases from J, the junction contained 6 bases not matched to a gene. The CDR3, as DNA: TGTGCCAGCAGCTTACACCCCGGGACAGGGGATTCACCCCTCCACTTT. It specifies CASSLHPGTGDSPLHF.

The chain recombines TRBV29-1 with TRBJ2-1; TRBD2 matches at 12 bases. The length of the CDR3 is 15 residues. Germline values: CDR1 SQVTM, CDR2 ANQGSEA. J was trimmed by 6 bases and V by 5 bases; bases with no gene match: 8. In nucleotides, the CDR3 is TGCAGCGTTACTACTAGCGGGGGGCCGGGCAATGAGCAGTTCTTC. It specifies CSVTTSGGPGNEQFF.

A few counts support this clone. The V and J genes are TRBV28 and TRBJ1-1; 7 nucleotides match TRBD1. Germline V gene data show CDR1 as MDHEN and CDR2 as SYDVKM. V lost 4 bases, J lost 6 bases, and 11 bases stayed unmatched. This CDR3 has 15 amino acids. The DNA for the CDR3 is TGTGCCAGCAGTTCCTCTGACAGGGCTCTCGCTGAAGCTTTCTTT. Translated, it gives CASSSSDRALAEAFF.

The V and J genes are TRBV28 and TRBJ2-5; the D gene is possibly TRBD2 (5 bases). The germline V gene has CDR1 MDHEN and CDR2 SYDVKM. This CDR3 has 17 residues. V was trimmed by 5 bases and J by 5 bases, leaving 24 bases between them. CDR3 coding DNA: TGTGCCAGCAGTGGCCGCCGTAGCGTCCTAACCTGGGAGACCCAGTACTTC. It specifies CASSGRRSVLTWETQYF.

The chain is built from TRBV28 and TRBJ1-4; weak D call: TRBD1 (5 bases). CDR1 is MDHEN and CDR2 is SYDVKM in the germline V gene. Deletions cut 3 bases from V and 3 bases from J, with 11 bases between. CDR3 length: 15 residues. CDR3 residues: CASSFGGSPNEKLFF. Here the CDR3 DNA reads TGTGCCAGCAGTTTTGGGGGGTCGCCTAATGAAAAACTGTTTTTT.

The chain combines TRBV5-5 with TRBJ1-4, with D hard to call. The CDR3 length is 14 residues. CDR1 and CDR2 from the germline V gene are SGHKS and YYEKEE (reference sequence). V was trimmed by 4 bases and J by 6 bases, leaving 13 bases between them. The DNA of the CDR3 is TGTGCCAGCAGCCCGGTCTATAGGGATGAAAAACTGTTTTTT. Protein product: CASSPVYRDEKLFF.

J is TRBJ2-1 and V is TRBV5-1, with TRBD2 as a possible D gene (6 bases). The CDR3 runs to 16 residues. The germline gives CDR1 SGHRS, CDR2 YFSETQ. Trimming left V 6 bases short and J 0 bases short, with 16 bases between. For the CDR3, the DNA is TGCGCCAGCACCCAGACTAGGGTAAGCTCCTACAATGAGCAGTTCTTC. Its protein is CASTQTRVSSYNEQFF.

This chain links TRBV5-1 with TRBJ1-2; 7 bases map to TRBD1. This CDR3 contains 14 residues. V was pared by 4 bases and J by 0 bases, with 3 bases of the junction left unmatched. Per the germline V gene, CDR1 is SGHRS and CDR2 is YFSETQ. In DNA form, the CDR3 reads TGCGCCAGCAGCCCGACAGGGACTAACTATGGCTACACCTTC. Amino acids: CASSPTGTNYGYTF.

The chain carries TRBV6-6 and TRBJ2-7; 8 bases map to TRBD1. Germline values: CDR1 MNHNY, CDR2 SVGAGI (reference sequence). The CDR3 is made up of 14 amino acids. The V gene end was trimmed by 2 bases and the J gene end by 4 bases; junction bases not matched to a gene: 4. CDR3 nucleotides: TGTGCCAGCAGTTACCGGCAGGGGGCTTACGAGCAGTACTTC. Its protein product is CASSYRQGAYEQYF.

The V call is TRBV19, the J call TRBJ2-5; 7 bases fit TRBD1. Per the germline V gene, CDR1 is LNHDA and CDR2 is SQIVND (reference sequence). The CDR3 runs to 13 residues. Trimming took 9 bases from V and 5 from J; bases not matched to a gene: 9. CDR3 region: CARLTGSRETQYF. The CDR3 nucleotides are TGTGCCAGGTTGACAGGGTCGAGGGAGACCCAGTACTTC.

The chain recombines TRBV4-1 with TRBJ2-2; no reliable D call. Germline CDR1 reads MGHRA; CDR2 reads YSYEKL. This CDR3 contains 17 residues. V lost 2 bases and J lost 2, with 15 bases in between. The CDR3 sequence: CASSQQDMGFNTGELFF. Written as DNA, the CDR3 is TGCGCCAGCAGCCAACAAGATATGGGCTTTAACACCGGGGAGCTGTTTTTT.

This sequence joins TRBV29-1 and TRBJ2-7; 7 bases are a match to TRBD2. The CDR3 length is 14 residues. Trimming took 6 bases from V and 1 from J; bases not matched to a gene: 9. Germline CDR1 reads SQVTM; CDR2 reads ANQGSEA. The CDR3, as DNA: TGCAGCGTCCGGGGGGTGGGCAGTTCCTACGAGCAGTACTTC. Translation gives CSVRGVGSSYEQYF.

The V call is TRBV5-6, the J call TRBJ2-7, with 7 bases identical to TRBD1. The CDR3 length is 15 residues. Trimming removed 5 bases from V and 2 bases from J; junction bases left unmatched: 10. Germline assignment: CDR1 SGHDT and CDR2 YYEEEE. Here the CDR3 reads CASSGGYRGTYEQYF. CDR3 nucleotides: TGTGCCAGCAGTGGGGGATACAGGGGTACCTACGAGCAGTACTTC.

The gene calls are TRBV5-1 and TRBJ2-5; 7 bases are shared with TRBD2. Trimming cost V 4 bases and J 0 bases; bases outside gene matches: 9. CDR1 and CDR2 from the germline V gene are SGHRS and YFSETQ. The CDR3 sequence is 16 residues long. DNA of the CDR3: TGCGCCAGCAGCCTCGCCCCCGGGACTAACCAAGAGACCCAGTACTTC. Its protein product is CASSLAPGTNQETQYF.

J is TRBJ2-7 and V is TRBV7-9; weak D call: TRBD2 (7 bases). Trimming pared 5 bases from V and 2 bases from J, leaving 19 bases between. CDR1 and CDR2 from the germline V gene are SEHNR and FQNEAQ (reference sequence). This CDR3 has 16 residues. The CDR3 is CASSPLGGAGAYEQYF. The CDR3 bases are TGTGCCAGCAGCCCGCTAGGGGGTGCGGGGGCCTACGAGCAGTACTTC.

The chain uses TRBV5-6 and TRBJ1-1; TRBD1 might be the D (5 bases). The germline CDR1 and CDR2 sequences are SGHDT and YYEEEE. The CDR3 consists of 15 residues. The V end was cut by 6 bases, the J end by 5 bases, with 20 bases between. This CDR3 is CASIPKARAGTEAFF. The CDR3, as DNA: TGTGCCAGCATCCCTAAGGCCAGGGCAGGGACTGAAGCTTTCTTT.

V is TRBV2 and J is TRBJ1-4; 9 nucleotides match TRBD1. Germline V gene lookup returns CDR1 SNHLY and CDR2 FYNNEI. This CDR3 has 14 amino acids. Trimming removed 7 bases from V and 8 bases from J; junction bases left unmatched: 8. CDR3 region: CASNTDRGEEKLFF. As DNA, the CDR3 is TGTGCCAGCAACACTGACAGGGGGGAGGAAAAACTGTTTTTT.

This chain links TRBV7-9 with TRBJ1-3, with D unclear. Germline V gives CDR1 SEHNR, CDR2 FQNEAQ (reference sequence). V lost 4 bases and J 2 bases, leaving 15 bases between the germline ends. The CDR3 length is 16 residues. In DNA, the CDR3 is TGTGCCAGCAGCTCGTTCCGAGGGCCAGCTGGAAACACCATATATTTT. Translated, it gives CASSSFRGPAGNTIYF.

The DNA for the CDR3 is TGTGCCAGCAGTGATGGCCGGACAGGGGGAAAGCAGTACTTC. Encoded protein: CASSDGRTGGKQYF. This chain uses TRBV2 with TRBJ2-7; 10 nucleotides agree with TRBD1. Looked up from germline, CDR1 is SNHLY and CDR2 is FYNNEI. This CDR3 is built from 14 residues. The trim removed 3 bases at V and 8 bases at J, leaving 7 bases unmatched.

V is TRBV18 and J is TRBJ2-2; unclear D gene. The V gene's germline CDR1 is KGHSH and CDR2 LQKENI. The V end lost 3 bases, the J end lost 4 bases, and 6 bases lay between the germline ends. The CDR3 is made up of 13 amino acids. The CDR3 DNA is TGTGCCAGCTCACCGGAGTTCACCGGGGAGCTGTTTTTT. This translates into CASSPEFTGELFF.

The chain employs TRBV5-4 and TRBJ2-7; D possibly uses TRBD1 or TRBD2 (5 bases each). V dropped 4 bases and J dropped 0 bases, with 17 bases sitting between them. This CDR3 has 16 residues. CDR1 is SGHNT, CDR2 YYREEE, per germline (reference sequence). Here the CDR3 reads CASSPELGRASYEQYF. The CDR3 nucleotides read TGTGCCAGCAGCCCGGAGCTGGGACGGGCCTCCTACGAGCAGTACTTC. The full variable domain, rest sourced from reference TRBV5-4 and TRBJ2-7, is ETGVTQSPTHLIKTRGQQVTLRCSSQSGHNTVSWYQQALGQGPQFIFQYYREEENGRGNFPPRFSGLQFPNYSSELNVNALELDDSALYLCASSPELGRASYEQYFGPGTRLTVT.

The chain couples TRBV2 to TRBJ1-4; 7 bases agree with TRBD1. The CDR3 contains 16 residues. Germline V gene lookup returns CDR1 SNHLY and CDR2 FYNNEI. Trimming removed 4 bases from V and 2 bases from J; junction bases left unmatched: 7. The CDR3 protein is CASSVQQGRTNEKLFF. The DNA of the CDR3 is TGTGCCAGCAGTGTCCAACAGGGGAGGACTAATGAAAAACTGTTTTTT.

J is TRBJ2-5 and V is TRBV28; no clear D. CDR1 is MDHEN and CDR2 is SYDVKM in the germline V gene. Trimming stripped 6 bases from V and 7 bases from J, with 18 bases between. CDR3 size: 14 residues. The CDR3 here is CASSIMVPEGTQYF. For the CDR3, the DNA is TGTGCCAGCAGCATCATGGTTCCCGAAGGGACCCAGTACTTC. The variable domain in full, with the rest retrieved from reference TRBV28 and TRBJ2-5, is DVKVTQSSRYLVKRTGEKVFLECVQDMDHENMFWYRQDPGLGLRLIYFSYDVKMKEKGDIPEGYSVSREKKERFSLILESASTNQTSMYLCASSIMVPEGTQYFGPGTRLLVL.

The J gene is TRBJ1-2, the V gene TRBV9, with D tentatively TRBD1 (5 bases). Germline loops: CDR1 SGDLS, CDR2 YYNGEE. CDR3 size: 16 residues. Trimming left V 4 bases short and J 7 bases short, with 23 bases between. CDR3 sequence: CASSPRQNPAAGGYTF. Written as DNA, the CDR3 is TGTGCCAGCAGCCCTCGACAGAACCCGGCGGCGGGTGGCTACACCTTC.

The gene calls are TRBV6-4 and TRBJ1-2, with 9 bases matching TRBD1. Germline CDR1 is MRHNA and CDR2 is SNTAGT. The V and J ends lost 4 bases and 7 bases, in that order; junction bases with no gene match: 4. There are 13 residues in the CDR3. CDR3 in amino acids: CASSGSTGGGYTF. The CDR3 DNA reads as TGTGCCAGCAGTGGATCGACAGGGGGTGGCTACACCTTC.

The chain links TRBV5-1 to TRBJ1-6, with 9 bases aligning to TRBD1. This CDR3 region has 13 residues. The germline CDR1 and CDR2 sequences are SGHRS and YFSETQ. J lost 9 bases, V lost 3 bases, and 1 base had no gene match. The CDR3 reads CASSWDRASPLHF. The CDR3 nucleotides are TGCGCCAGCAGCTGGGACAGGGCTTCACCCCTCCACTTT.

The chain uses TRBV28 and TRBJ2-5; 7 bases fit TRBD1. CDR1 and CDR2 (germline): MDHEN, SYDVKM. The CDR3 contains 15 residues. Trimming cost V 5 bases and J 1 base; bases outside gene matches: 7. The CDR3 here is CASSDRVGPQETQYF. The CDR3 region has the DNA TGTGCCAGCAGTGACAGGGTAGGGCCCCAAGAGACCCAGTACTTC.